These 29 T cell receptor beta chains came from one sample sequenced in a study of T-cell memory formation after mild COVID-19 (dated by TCRdb to the early 2020s). The library was obtained by 5' RACE. Sequencing instrument: Illumina NovaSeq 6000. TCRdb reprocessing: public reads trimmed at Q25 with fastp, clones called with MiXCR, in-frame beta chains kept. Rows matching on CDR3 protein sequence are summarized as one entry with the most common DNA and genes. The table for this sample lists about 110,000 distinct CDR3 sequences; about a sixth of them were counted only once. The top ten hold over 25% of the sample. The sequenced material came from PBMCs or a T cell subset sorted from them (not recorded which). The receptor set was obtained from an adult woman who had mild COVID-19 (a few samples of this study predate the infection). The sample titles of this study are shuffled in the database, so cell type and time point are left out; the donor was told from shared clones.

This chain joins TRBV5-4 and TRBJ1-1, with D maybe TRBD1 (5 bases). The V gene lost 2 bases and the J gene lost 0 bases, with 17 bases spanning the gap. The germline V gene encodes CDR1 SGHNT and CDR2 YYREEE (reference sequence). The CDR3 spans 17 residues. The CDR3 DNA sequence: TGTGCCAGCAGCTTTTCTCTTTTGACAGCGATGAACACTGAAGCTTTCTTT. It yields the protein CASSFSLLTAMNTEAFF.

This clonotype came up a few times. The chain carries TRBV7-8 and TRBJ2-7, with D maybe TRBD2 (7 bases). The CDR3 runs to 16 residues. The germline V gene has CDR1 SGHVS and CDR2 FQNEAQ. Trimming cost V 0 bases and J 0 bases, with 12 bases left between them. The CDR3 region has the DNA TGTGCCAGCAGCTTAGCTCGGGGGGCAGTCTCCTACGAGCAGTACTTC. Translating gives CASSLARGAVSYEQYF.

Only a few counts were recorded for this clonotype. The chain recombines TRBV9 with TRBJ1-4; 8 positions match TRBD1. The germline gives CDR1 SGDLS, CDR2 YYNGEE. The CDR3 is 14 amino acids. The V and J ends lost 4 bases and 8 bases, in that order; junction bases with no gene match: 7. The CDR3 is CASSRTGQGEKLFF. The CDR3 bases are TGTGCCAGCAGCCGGACAGGGCAAGGAGAAAAACTGTTTTTT.

This chain uses TRBV5-1 with TRBJ2-1; D unclear. V lost 6 bases, J lost 4 bases, and 8 bases lay in between. Germline V CDR1 and CDR2: SGHRS, YFSETQ. This CDR3 region has 12 residues. The CDR3 nucleotides read TGCGCCAGCAATGGGGAATACAATGAGCAGTTCTTC. Translating it yields CASNGEYNEQFF. Supplemented by reference TRBV5-1 and TRBJ2-1, the full variable domain reads KAGVTQTPRYLIKTRGQQVTLSCSPISGHRSVSWYQQTPGQGLQFLFEYFSETQRNKGNFPGRFSGRQFSNSRSEMNVSTLELGDSALYLCASNGEYNEQFFGPGTRLTVL.

This clonotype has just a few counts. The chain has TRBV29-1 and TRBJ2-5; 8 positions match TRBD2. This CDR3 is 13 amino acids long. After removal of 4 bases from V and 5 bases from J, the junction contained 6 bases not matched to a gene. Looked up from germline, CDR1 is SQVTM and CDR2 is ANQGSEA. The CDR3 DNA follows: TGCAGCGTTGTCGGCGGGGGGCGGGAGACCCAGTACTTC. Its protein product is CSVVGGGRETQYF.

This clonotype was seen a handful of times. The genes are TRBV7-9 and TRBJ2-1; the D gene is possibly TRBD2 (5 bases). This CDR3 region has 15 residues. Per germline, CDR1 SEHNR and CDR2 FQNEAQ (reference sequence). Trimming stripped 5 bases from V and 4 bases from J, with 15 bases between. The CDR3 loop reads CASSPNLGRYNEQFF. The CDR3 nucleotides are TGTGCCAGCAGCCCGAACCTGGGGAGATACAATGAGCAGTTCTTC.

In this sample, this clonotype turned up a few times. The chain carries TRBV12-5 and TRBJ1-4; no firm D call. V dropped 4 bases and J dropped 3 bases, with 9 bases sitting between them. Germline V lookup: CDR1 LGHNT, CDR2 FRNRAP. The CDR3 totals 14 residues. As DNA, the CDR3 is TGTGCTAGTGGTTCTGAGGAGGCTAATGAAAAACTGTTTTTT. Translated, it gives CASGSEEANEKLFF.

This clonotype was recorded a few times. This sequence joins TRBV29-1 and TRBJ2-5, with 7 bases aligning to TRBD2. Germline V lookup: CDR1 SQVTM, CDR2 ANQGSEA. This CDR3 has 16 amino acids. Trimming took 3 bases from V and 5 from J; bases not matched to a gene: 15. In DNA form, the CDR3 reads TGCAGCGTTGATGGGCTAGCGGACTCGGTAGGGGAGACCCAGTACTTC. It is translated as CSVDGLADSVGETQYF.

The chain is built from TRBV25-1 and TRBJ1-2, with D maybe TRBD1 (5 bases). Trimming took 2 bases from V and 4 from J, leaving 11 bases between them. Germline-derived CDR1 and CDR2 are MGHDK and SYGVNS. This CDR3 comprises 14 residues. The CDR3 is CASSEMTAAYGYTF. The CDR3 DNA sequence: TGTGCCAGCAGTGAAATGACAGCCGCCTATGGCTACACCTTC.

The chain recombines TRBV7-6 with TRBJ1-1; D is unresolved. V was cut by 3 bases and J by 6 bases, with 14 bases left in between. Germline CDR1 and CDR2: SGHVS and FNYEAQ. This CDR3 contains 14 residues. CDR3 loop: CASSLEGSVAEAFF. The CDR3 coding sequence is TGTGCCAGCAGCTTGGAAGGGTCGGTGGCTGAAGCTTTCTTT.

In this sample, this clonotype turned up a few times. The rearrangement links TRBV6-6 to TRBJ2-3; D possibly corresponds to TRBD1 (5 bases). This CDR3 has 16 amino acids. CDR1 and CDR2 from the germline V gene are MNHNY and SVGAGI (reference sequence). Trimming stripped 6 bases from V and 2 bases from J, with 18 bases between. The CDR3 spells CASRSGPPKLTDTQYF. CDR3 bases: TGTGCCAGCAGGTCAGGGCCCCCTAAACTCACAGATACGCAGTATTTT.

This clonotype was counted only a few times. The rearrangement uses TRBV7-2 and TRBJ2-1, with a possible D match to TRBD2 (6 bases). CDR1 is SGHTA, CDR2 FQGNSA, per germline. Trimming cost V 5 bases and J 5 bases, with 16 bases left between them. CDR3 length: 15 amino acids. CDR3 sequence reads: CASSPWAGPNNEQFF. As DNA, the CDR3 is TGTGCCAGCAGCCCTTGGGCGGGGCCGAACAATGAGCAGTTCTTC.

J is TRBJ2-3 and V is TRBV12-3 or TRBV12-4; D unclear. There are 14 residues in the CDR3. Between the trimmed V and J ends, which lost 2 bases and 2 bases, there was a span of 8 bases. The CDR3 DNA reads TGTGCCAGCAGTTTATTTCCACTCACAGATACGCAGTATTTT. As protein: CASSLFPLTDTQYF.

The chain is built from TRBV2 and TRBJ2-6; the D gene could be TRBD1 or TRBD2 (5 bases each). The CDR3 has 16 amino acids. Germline CDR1 SNHLY, CDR2 FYNNEI. V was pared by 4 bases and J by 0 bases, with 10 bases between. This chain's CDR3 is CASSGGGHSGANVLTF. The CDR3 nucleotides are TGTGCCAGCAGTGGTGGAGGACACTCTGGGGCCAACGTCCTGACTTTC. Using reference TRBV2 and TRBJ2-6 for the parts outside the CDR3, the full variable domain is EPEVTQTPSHQVTQMGQEVILRCVPISNHLYFYWYRQILGQKVEFLVSFYNNEISEKSEIFDDQFSVERPDGSNFTLKIRSTKLEDSAMYFCASSGGGHSGANVLTFGAGSRLTVL.

In its sample, this clonotype was seen many times. This rearrangement joins TRBV6-5 to TRBJ1-1, with no clear D. Trimming left V 6 bases short and J 3 bases short, with 11 bases between. The CDR3 runs 13 residues. Per the germline V gene, CDR1 is MNHEY and CDR2 is SVGAGI. Here the CDR3 DNA reads TGTGCCAGCAGGTCCGGGCCCTACACTGAAGCTTTCTTT. Protein product: CASRSGPYTEAFF.

The chain recombines TRBV12-3 or TRBV12-4 with TRBJ1-2; possible D gene TRBD1, 6 bases. There are 14 residues in the CDR3. V dropped 6 bases and J dropped 4 bases, with 15 bases sitting between them. In nucleotides, the CDR3 is TGTGCCAGCAGCCCAGGGGAGTTCGGCTATGGCTACACCTTC. Protein: CASSPGEFGYGYTF.

To note about this clonotype: This may stem from a read error, because a much larger clone lies one nucleotide away. J is TRBJ2-5 and V is TRBV4-1; the match to TRBD1 covers 8 bases. The CDR3 runs 14 residues. The germline V gene encodes CDR1 MGHRA and CDR2 YSYEKL. With V trimmed by 4 bases and J by 5 bases, 6 bases remained unmatched. CDR3: CASSRGQGSETQYF. In nucleotides, the CDR3 is TGCGCCAGCAGCCGCGGACAGGGTTCGGAGACCCAGTACTTC.

The chain is built from TRBV24-1 and TRBJ2-3; no clear D. V dropped 0 bases and J dropped 2 bases, with 11 bases sitting between them. Germline V gene sequence: CDR1 KGHDR, CDR2 SFDVKD. This CDR3 comprises 16 residues. The CDR3 coding sequence is TGTGCCACCAGTGATTTGGCGGAGAGAGACACAGATACGCAGTATTTT. Encoded protein: CATSDLAERDTDTQYF.

The chain carries TRBV29-1 and TRBJ2-1, with D tentatively TRBD2 (6 bases). CDR3 length: 13 amino acids. The germline V gene has CDR1 SQVTM and CDR2 ANQGSEA. V was shortened by 2 bases and J by 1 base, with 6 bases between the two germline ends. The CDR3 sequence is CSVELASYNEQFF. For the CDR3, the DNA is TGCAGCGTTGAACTAGCGTCCTACAATGAGCAGTTCTTC.

The V and J genes are TRBV7-9 and TRBJ2-1; D not resolved. The CDR3 length is 10 residues. Germline V lookup: CDR1 SEHNR, CDR2 FQNEAQ (reference sequence). V was trimmed by 8 bases and J by 6 bases, leaving 5 bases between them. The CDR3 reads CASEGNEQFF. CDR3 nucleotide sequence: TGTGCCAGCGAAGGCAATGAGCAGTTCTTC.

This clonotype was counted a single time. The V gene is TRBV5-6, the J gene TRBJ2-3, with D possibly being TRBD2 (6 bases). This CDR3 comprises 12 residues. Trimming shortened V by 3 bases and J by 8 bases, and 10 bases separated the two germline ends. Germline CDR1 and CDR2: SGHDT and YYEEEE. CDR3 bases: TGTGCCAGCAGCTCCTCTAGCGTTACGCAGTATTTT. Its protein is CASSSSSVTQYF.

This clonotype was seen a single time. The chain joins TRBV11-2 to TRBJ1-1, with D unresolved. The CDR3 is 13 amino acids. From germline, CDR1 is SGHAT and CDR2 FQNNGV. Trimming left V 5 bases short and J 5 bases short, with 12 bases between. In DNA, the CDR3 is TGTGCCAGCAGCCCTTATCGGTATACTGAAGCTTTCTTT. Residues: CASSPYRYTEAFF.

The chain has TRBV15 and TRBJ2-1, with 16 nucleotides matching TRBD2. The V gene's germline CDR1 is LNHNV and CDR2 YYDKDF (reference sequence). Germline trimming cut 5 bases from V and 6 bases from J; bases unmatched to any gene: 7. This CDR3 region has 17 residues. This chain's CDR3 is CATSQGLAGGPGNEQFF. CDR3 coding DNA: TGTGCCACCAGCCAGGGACTAGCGGGAGGGCCTGGCAATGAGCAGTTCTTC. Using reference TRBV15 and TRBJ2-1 for the parts outside the CDR3, the full variable domain is DAMVIQNPRYQVTQFGKPVTLSCSQTLNHNVMYWYQQKSSQAPKLLFHYYDKDFNNEADTPDNFQSRRPNTSFCFLDIRSPGLGDTAMYLCATSQGLAGGPGNEQFFGPGTRLTVL.

The chain recombines TRBV18 with TRBJ2-3; 7 bases match TRBD1. From germline, CDR1 is KGHSH and CDR2 LQKENI. This CDR3 comprises 15 residues. Unmatched junction bases numbered 4, after V lost 3 bases and J lost 1 base. CDR3 protein: CASSPGQVGTDTQYF. The CDR3 DNA reads TGTGCCAGCTCACCCGGACAGGTGGGCACAGATACGCAGTATTTT.

In this sample, this clonotype turned up a few times. The chain employs TRBV5-6 and TRBJ2-1; the D gene could be TRBD1 or TRBD2 (5 bases each). The CDR3 runs 12 residues. CDR1 SGHDT and CDR2 YYEEEE come from the germline V gene. Trimming left V 3 bases short and J 15 bases short, with 16 bases between. DNA for the CDR3: TGTGCCAGCAGCTCCTTGAGGGGCAGTCGGTTCTTC. Protein sequence: CASSSLRGSRFF.

This clonotype was counted only a few times. V usage is TRBV15 and J usage is TRBJ1-4, with D unresolved. Germline CDR1 LNHNV, CDR2 YYDKDF (reference sequence). Between the trimmed V and J ends, which lost 9 bases and 5 bases, there was a span of 19 bases. CDR3 length: 15 residues. For the CDR3, the DNA is TGTGCCACGTCAATCGTCTTTTCGGGGAATGAAAAACTGTTTTTT. Its protein is CATSIVFSGNEKLFF.

This clonotype was seen more than once but under ten times. The rearrangement links TRBV15 to TRBJ1-1, with TRBD1 as a possible D gene (6 bases). CDR3 length: 16 amino acids. V was pared by 0 bases and J by 7 bases, with 18 bases between. Germline-derived CDR1 and CDR2 are LNHNV and YYDKDF (reference sequence). The chain's CDR3 is CATSRDTGGRDLEAFF. Here the CDR3 DNA reads TGTGCCACCAGCAGAGATACCGGGGGCAGGGACCTTGAAGCTTTCTTT.

This clonotype appeared once. V gene TRBV6-1 combines with J gene TRBJ2-6, with a tentative D call TRBD1 (5 bases). Trimming left V 5 bases short and J 0 bases short, with 8 bases between. Germline CDR1 reads MNHNS; CDR2 reads SASEGT. The CDR3 is 15 residues long. The CDR3 region is CASSQDSSGANVLTF. CDR3 DNA: TGTGCCAGCAGTCAAGACAGCTCTGGGGCCAACGTCCTGACTTTC.

The V and J genes are TRBV5-1 and TRBJ1-1; D gene ambiguous. Trimming cost V 3 bases and J 0 bases, with 9 bases left between them. Germline loops: CDR1 SGHRS, CDR2 YFSETQ. CDR3 length: 14 residues. The CDR3, as DNA: TGCGCCAGCAGCTCCAACCAAGTGAACACTGAAGCTTTCTTT. This translates into CASSSNQVNTEAFF.